This T cell receptor beta chain came from a study of early T cells in non-severe SARS-CoV-2 infection. Study overall: Chains stayed unpaired after sequencing of bulk RNA from unsorted whole blood. The study, taken as a whole, reports: Database matching using VDJdb favored anti-spike CD8 responses, with private and CD4 specificities left missing.

Turning to this clonotype: The antigen is unknown.

Germline CDR1 reads MNHEY; CDR2 reads SVGAGI. The CDR3 is 16 residues long. The ends were cut back, 1 base at V and 8 bases at J, with 17 bases in the middle. The protocol attached unique molecular identifiers to individual cDNA molecules. Via MiXCR, TCRdb re-called the 5' RACE reads, giving one row per CDR3 protein. The sample records around 44,000 distinct CDR3 sequences, over 7.5% being singletons. The V and J genes are TRBV6-5 and TRBJ1-4, with TRBD1 as a possible D gene (5 bases). The specimen sequenced was whole blood. The receptor was isolated from an adult who was a healthcare worker with PCR-confirmed SARS-CoV-2 infection or an uninfected control (not recorded which). The CDR3 region has the DNA TGTGCCAGCAGTTACTATCAGGGTTCAGGAGGAGAAAAACTGTTTTTT. Encoded protein: CASSYYQGSGGEKLFF.